One sample yielded the 29 T cell receptor beta chains listed below, sequenced in a study of cytomegalovirus exposure and HLA in healthy donors. Vbeta (60) and Jbeta (13) primers were used in the PCR. This table comes from immunoSEQ multiplex PCR, and its TCRdb copy is limited to in-frame clones, with some not included. This table holds about 200,000 clones, roughly 80% found once. Specimen: PBMCs. Source of these receptors: a woman younger than 35 in good health and CMV-seronegative.

The DNA of the CDR3 is TGTGCCAGCAGCCCCAACATAGATACGCAGTATTTT. Encoded protein: CASSPNIDTQYF. The rearrangement uses TRBV7-9 and TRBJ2-3; D gene ambiguous. The CDR3 extends over 12 amino acids. Deletions cut 5 bases from V and 5 bases from J, with 8 bases between. Germline V gene sequence: CDR1 SEHNR, CDR2 FQNEAQ (reference sequence). Based on the CDR3 plus reference TRBV7-9 and TRBJ2-3, the full variable domain is DTGVSQNPRHKITKRGQNVTFRCDPISEHNRLYWYRQTLGQGPEFLTYFQNEAQLEKSRLLSDRFSAERPKGSFSTLEIQRTEQGDSAMYLCASSPNIDTQYFGPGTRLTVL.

The chain has TRBV27 and TRBJ2-7; tentatively, D is TRBD2 (5 bases). The CDR3 covers 13 residues. Germline-derived CDR1 and CDR2 are MNHEY and SMNVEV (reference sequence). V lost 5 bases and J 0 bases, leaving 8 bases between the germline ends. The CDR3 spells CASSPTSSYEQYV. The CDR3 nucleotides are TGTGCCAGCAGTCCAACTAGCTCCTACGAGCAGTACGTC.

This chain joins TRBV30 and TRBJ1-5, with a tentative D call TRBD1 (5 bases). CDR3 length: 13 amino acids. V shed 2 bases and J shed 2 bases, with 7 bases lying between them. Germline assignment: CDR1 GTSNPN and CDR2 SVGIG (reference sequence). The CDR3 reads CAWSSGGNQPQHF. CDR3 DNA: TGTGCCTGGAGTTCGGGGGGCAATCAGCCCCAGCATTTT.

The V call is TRBV4-1, the J call TRBJ1-1; 7 bases align to TRBD1. There are 15 residues in the CDR3. Germline assignment: CDR1 MGHRA and CDR2 YSYEKL. Trimming at V came to 1 base and at J to 0 bases, leaving 2 bases not matched to a gene. In DNA form, the CDR3 reads TGCGCCAGCAGCCAAGTGGACAGGATGAACACTGAAGCTTTCTTT. Its protein is CASSQVDRMNTEAFF.

The CDR3 loop is CASSKQGSTEAFF. The CDR3 DNA is TGTGCCAGCAGCAAACAGGGGAGCACTGAAGCTTTCTTT. The V and J genes are TRBV11-2 and TRBJ1-1, with 7 bases identical to TRBD1. Germline values: CDR1 SGHAT, CDR2 FQNNGV. This CDR3 spans 13 amino acids. The trim removed 5 bases at V and 4 bases at J, leaving 4 bases unmatched.

The chain recombines TRBV7-6 with TRBJ2-1, with 8 bases that match TRBD2. The CDR3 length is 15 residues. Germline values: CDR1 SGHVS, CDR2 FNYEAQ. The J segment lost 3 bases and the V segment lost 6 bases, leaving 7 bases of the junction unmatched. The chain's CDR3 is CASSFSGENYNEQFF. The CDR3 coding sequence is TGTGCCAGCAGTTTTAGCGGGGAGAACTACAATGAGCAGTTCTTC.

This clone has only one observation. CDR3 in amino acids: CASSASGQLNQPQHF. The CDR3 DNA is TGTGCCAGCAGCGCAAGTGGACAGCTGAATCAGCCCCAGCATTTT. The chain combines TRBV9 with TRBJ1-5; TRBD1 might be the D (6 bases). This CDR3 is built from 15 residues. Germline CDR1 is SGDLS and CDR2 is YYNGEE. Trimming stripped 3 bases from V and 4 bases from J, with 14 bases between.

This clone occurred a few times. V and J are TRBV5-1 and TRBJ1-2; 8 bases align to TRBD1. The CDR3 runs 15 residues. The V gene's germline CDR1 is SGHRS and CDR2 YFSETQ. V was clipped by 0 bases and J by 3 bases; unmatched bases: 4. This CDR3 is CASSLENRGDYGYTF. The DNA for the CDR3 is TGCGCCAGCAGCTTGGAGAACAGGGGGGACTATGGCTACACCTTC. Supplemented by reference TRBV5-1 and TRBJ1-2, the full variable domain reads KAGVTQTPRYLIKTRGQQVTLSCSPISGHRSVSWYQQTPGQGLQFLFEYFSETQRNKGNFPGRFSGRQFSNSRSEMNVSTLELGDSALYLCASSLENRGDYGYTFGSGTRLTVV.

The chain carries TRBV7-8 and TRBJ2-3; D may be TRBD2 (6 bases). This CDR3 is 15 amino acids long. The V gene lost 4 bases and the J gene lost 4 bases, with 15 bases spanning the gap. Germline-derived CDR1 and CDR2 are SGHVS and FQNEAQ. The chain's CDR3 is CASSSGTRAADTQYF. In nucleotides, the CDR3 is TGTGCCAGCAGCTCCGGGACTCGGGCGGCAGATACGCAGTATTTT. The full variable domain, in which reference TRBV7-8 and TRBJ2-3 provide the parts outside the CDR3, is GAGVSQSPRYKVAKRGQDVALRCDPISGHVSLFWYQQALGQGPEFLTYFQNEAQLDKSGLPSDRFFAERPEGSVSTLKIQRTQQEDSAVYLCASSSGTRAADTQYFGPGTRLTVL.

In DNA form, the CDR3 reads TGCGCCAGCAGCCGCCGGGGATTGGACAATGAGCAGTTCTTC. It encodes CASSRRGLDNEQFF. This chain links TRBV4-3 with TRBJ2-1; perhaps TRBD2 as D (5 bases). The ends were cut back, 4 bases at V and 5 bases at J, with 12 bases in the middle. Germline lookup yields CDR1 LGHNA and CDR2 YSLEER. The CDR3 sequence is 14 residues long.

This clone turned up a few times. The chain uses TRBV19 and TRBJ1-1; possibly TRBD1 for D (6 bases). Trimming pared 6 bases from V and 4 bases from J, leaving 15 bases between. CDR1 LNHDA and CDR2 SQIVND come from the germline V gene (reference sequence). The length of the CDR3 is 14 residues. The CDR3 coding sequence is TGTGCCAGTAGCTACAGGGAGTGGAGCACTGAAGCTTTCTTT. Its translation: CASSYREWSTEAFF.

This clone has just a few counts. This chain connects TRBV6-6 to TRBJ1-1, with D maybe TRBD1 (5 bases). Trimming took off 6 bases at V and 1 base at J, with 9 bases between the two ends. The CDR3 sequence is 13 residues long. CDR1 is MNHNY, CDR2 SVGAGI, per germline (reference sequence). The CDR3 nucleotides are TGTGCCAGCAGGCAGGGAACGAACACTGAAGCTTTCTTT. As protein: CASRQGTNTEAFF.

The V call is TRBV7-2, the J call TRBJ2-3; tentative D call: TRBD2 (6 bases). This CDR3 region has 16 residues. Trimming removed 7 bases from V and 2 bases from J, with 19 bases in between. Germline V gives CDR1 SGHTA, CDR2 FQGNSA. The CDR3 reads CASIKQGGKSTDTQYF. CDR3 sequence (DNA): TGTGCCAGCATCAAGCAGGGCGGGAAGTCCACAGATACGCAGTATTTT. Combining the CDR3 with reference TRBV7-2 and TRBJ2-3 gives the whole variable domain GAGVSQSPSNKVTEKGKDVELRCDPISGHTALYWYRQSLGQGLEFLIYFQGNSAPDKSGLPSDRFSAERTGGSVSTLTIQRTQQEDSAVYLCASIKQGGKSTDTQYFGPGTRLTVL.

The chain carries TRBV7-8 and TRBJ1-1; D may be TRBD1 (6 bases). The CDR3 covers 15 residues. Trimming shortened V by 1 base and J by 3 bases, and 12 bases separated the two germline ends. Germline lookup yields CDR1 SGHVS and CDR2 FQNEAQ. CDR3 protein: CASSLVRGGDTEAFF. The DNA of the CDR3 is TGTGCCAGCAGCTTAGTGAGGGGGGGGGACACTGAAGCTTTCTTT.

V gene TRBV19 combines with J gene TRBJ2-7; 7 bases align to TRBD1. Losses at the gene ends were 6 bases for V and 0 bases for J; bases not matched to a gene: 8. Germline values: CDR1 LNHDA, CDR2 SQIVND (reference sequence). The CDR3 sequence is 15 residues long. CDR3 in DNA: TGTGCCAGTAGCCCCGGGACAGCAGCCTCCTACGAGCAGTACTTC. This sequence encodes CASSPGTAASYEQYF. The full variable domain, in which reference TRBV19 and TRBJ2-7 provide the parts outside the CDR3, is DGGITQSPKYLFRKEGQNVTLSCEQNLNHDAMYWYRQDPGQGLRLIYYSQIVNDFQKGDIAEGYSVSREKKESFPLTVTSAQKNPTAFYLCASSPGTAASYEQYFGPGTRLTVT.

The rearrangement joins TRBV11-2 to TRBJ1-3; D unclear. Trimming removed 5 bases from V and 0 bases from J, with 14 bases in between. Germline V gene sequence: CDR1 SGHAT, CDR2 FQNNGV. The CDR3 length is 16 residues. The DNA of the CDR3 is TGTGCCAGCAGCCCCCTTGCGGGCCACTCTGGAAACACCATATATTTT. This translates into CASSPLAGHSGNTIYF.

The chain joins TRBV4-1 to TRBJ1-5; the D gene is possibly TRBD1 (6 bases). The V and J ends lost 4 bases and 7 bases respectively, with 14 bases between them. Germline V gene sequence: CDR1 MGHRA, CDR2 YSYEKL. The CDR3 runs to 14 residues. In DNA, the CDR3 is TGCGCCAGCAGCCTGGGGGCGCAAAGCCAGCCCCAGCATTTT. Translating it yields CASSLGAQSQPQHF.

The rearrangement joins TRBV2 to TRBJ2-4; 9 nucleotides agree with TRBD1. The germline gives CDR1 SNHLY, CDR2 FYNNEI. This CDR3 has 13 residues. Germline trimming cut 8 bases from V and 7 bases from J; bases unmatched to any gene: 6. DNA of the CDR3: TGTGCCAGCCACGGGACAGGGATGAACATTCAGTACTTC. The encoded protein is CASHGTGMNIQYF.

This clone was counted once. This sequence joins TRBV6-5 and TRBJ2-6; the D gene is possibly TRBD1 (6 bases). CDR3 length: 14 amino acids. Germline CDR1 and CDR2: MNHEY and SVGAGI. The V gene lost 7 bases and the J gene lost 4 bases, with 11 bases spanning the gap. The CDR3 loop reads CASITGNGANVLTF. The CDR3 DNA reads TGTGCCAGCATCACAGGGAACGGGGCCAACGTCCTGACTTTC.

This rearrangement joins TRBV4-3 to TRBJ1-1, with D perhaps matching TRBD1 (5 bases). Trimming took 5 bases from V and 1 from J, leaving 11 bases between them. This CDR3 has 14 amino acids. Germline-derived CDR1 and CDR2 are LGHNA and YSLEER. This CDR3 reads CASSSLDRNTEAFF. The DNA for the CDR3 is TGCGCCAGCAGCTCCCTCGACAGGAACACTGAAGCTTTCTTT.

This chain links TRBV6-1 with TRBJ1-5; 7 bases match TRBD1. The CDR3 spans 16 residues. V lost 4 bases to trimming and J lost 0 bases; unmatched junction nucleotides: 6. Germline V gives CDR1 MNHNS, CDR2 SASEGT. CDR3 bases: TGTGCCAGCAGTGCCCGGACAGGTTATAGCAATCAGCCCCAGCATTTT. This codes for CASSARTGYSNQPQHF.

The chain employs TRBV28 and TRBJ1-3; possible D gene TRBD1, 5 bases. Germline V CDR1 and CDR2: MDHEN, SYDVKM. The length of the CDR3 is 13 residues. The V and J ends lost 7 bases and 2 bases respectively, with 9 bases between them. CDR3 amino acids: CASTGSPGNTIYF. The CDR3 region has the DNA TGTGCCAGCACAGGGTCACCTGGAAACACCATATATTTT.

This clone appeared once. V and J are TRBV30 and TRBJ1-2, with D tentatively TRBD1 (5 bases). Trimming removed 5 bases from V and 5 bases from J, with 12 bases in between. The CDR3 sequence is 12 residues long. The germline gives CDR1 GTSNPN, CDR2 SVGIG (reference sequence). The CDR3 here is CAWASGTYGYTF. In nucleotides, the CDR3 is TGTGCCTGGGCGAGCGGGACTTATGGCTACACCTTC.

The chain uses TRBV5-4 and TRBJ1-1; TRBD1 might be the D (6 bases). Trimming stripped 0 bases from V and 3 bases from J, with 18 bases between. Germline CDR1 is SGHNT and CDR2 is YYREEE (reference sequence). The CDR3 contains 17 residues. The CDR3 here is CASSLVPGGWMDTEAFF. CDR3 DNA: TGTGCCAGCAGCTTGGTTCCTGGGGGCTGGATGGACACTGAAGCTTTCTTT. The full variable domain, completed using reference TRBV5-4 and TRBJ1-1, is ETGVTQSPTHLIKTRGQQVTLRCSSQSGHNTVSWYQQALGQGPQFIFQYYREEENGRGNFPPRFSGLQFPNYSSELNVNALELDDSALYLCASSLVPGGWMDTEAFFGQGTRLTVV.

The chain couples TRBV29-1 to TRBJ2-1, with 7 bases that match TRBD2. Germline lookup yields CDR1 SQVTM and CDR2 ANQGSEA. CDR3 size: 13 residues. V lost 3 bases and J lost 4; bases outside the gene matches: 3. The CDR3, as DNA: TGCAGCGTTGAGGGACTACCGTACAATGAGCAGTTCTTC. Encoded protein: CSVEGLPYNEQFF.

Worth noting for this clone: At one end the junction does not follow the germline gene, possibly because of a read error. This chain connects TRBV7-2 to TRBJ2-1, with D perhaps matching TRBD2 (6 bases). This CDR3 is 16 amino acids long. CDR1 SGHTA and CDR2 FQGNSA come from the germline V gene. The DNA of the CDR3 is TGTGCCAGCACCTTACGGACTGGGACTGGGCGGAATGAGCAGTTCTTC. The encoded protein is CASTLRTGTGRNEQFF.

The gene calls are TRBV29-1 and TRBJ1-5; no firm D call. Germline-derived CDR1 and CDR2 are SQVTM and ANQGSEA. This CDR3 region has 12 residues. V lost 6 bases, J lost 3 bases, and 9 bases lay in between. The CDR3 region is CSVGSPNQPQHF. The CDR3 DNA is TGCAGCGTGGGGAGTCCCAATCAGCCCCAGCATTTT.

In this sample, this clone turned up once. The chain recombines TRBV7-2 with TRBJ2-2, with unresolved D. V dropped 5 bases and J dropped 1 base, with 8 bases sitting between them. The CDR3 is 14 residues long. CDR1 SGHTA and CDR2 FQGNSA come from the germline V gene. This CDR3 reads CASSVGRNTGELFF. The DNA of the CDR3 is TGTGCCAGCAGCGTGGGCCGGAACACCGGGGAGCTGTTTTTT. Together with reference TRBV7-2 and TRBJ2-2, the CDR3 gives the full variable domain: GAGVSQSPSNKVTEKGKDVELRCDPISGHTALYWYRQSLGQGLEFLIYFQGNSAPDKSGLPSDRFSAERTGGSVSTLTIQRTQQEDSAVYLCASSVGRNTGELFFGEGSRLTVL.

This clone was counted a few times. V gene TRBV6-1 combines with J gene TRBJ2-7; D unclear. The germline CDR1 and CDR2 sequences are MNHNS and SASEGT. The CDR3 consists of 13 residues. V was cut by 7 bases and J by 0 bases, with 10 bases left in between. The CDR3: CASTAQSSYEQYV. In DNA, the CDR3 is TGTGCCAGCACCGCACAGAGCTCCTACGAGCAGTACGTC.